Presented here are 29 T cell receptor beta chains from one specimen sequenced in a study of blood T cell repertoires in COVID-19. The method was immunoSEQ multiplex PCR; TCRdb's version includes in-frame clones alone and lacks a portion of them. The data hold under 60,000 clones, with 80% to 90% observed a single time. The sample consisted of peripheral blood. The receptors were sampled from a man between 60 and 75 years old with acute or convalescent COVID-19.

This rearrangement joins TRBV5-1 to TRBJ1-2; D gene ambiguous. The CDR3 is made up of 18 amino acids. Germline V lookup: CDR1 SGHRS, CDR2 YFSETQ. V lost 4 bases, J lost 5 bases, and 27 bases lay in between. The CDR3 nucleotides are TGCGCCAGCAGCCCCCCCCCGAGAGGGCCTAGGATCGTTTATGGCTACACCTTC. This translates into CASSPPPRGPRIVYGYTF.

This chain links TRBV7-8 with TRBJ2-3; TRBD1 might be the D (5 bases). In germline, CDR1 is SGHVS, CDR2 FQNEAQ. The CDR3 totals 13 residues. Trimming shortened V by 4 bases and J by 2 bases, and 7 bases separated the two germline ends. In DNA, the CDR3 is TGTGCCAGCAGCTCAGGGTACACAGATACGCAGTATTTT. The encoded protein is CASSSGYTDTQYF.

V usage is TRBV29-1 and J usage is TRBJ1-5; the D gene is possibly TRBD1 (6 bases). CDR3 length equals 13 residues. Trimming took off 5 bases at V and 6 bases at J, with 14 bases between the two ends. Per germline, CDR1 SQVTM and CDR2 ANQGSEA. The CDR3 region has the DNA TGCAGCGTTTATACAGGGCCGGGTCAGCCCCAGCATTTT. Translated, it gives CSVYTGPGQPQHF.

This rearrangement joins TRBV20-1 to TRBJ1-2, with 9 bases identical to TRBD1. The CDR3 has 14 amino acids. Unmatched junction bases numbered 8, after V lost 3 bases and J lost 6 bases. Germline CDR1 DFQATT, CDR2 SNEGSKA (reference sequence). The CDR3 spells CSASGGTGQNGYTF. CDR3 nucleotides: TGCAGTGCTAGTGGCGGGACAGGGCAAAATGGCTACACCTTC.

J is TRBJ2-2 and V is TRBV19, with unresolved D. CDR1 is LNHDA, CDR2 SQIVND, per germline (reference sequence). The CDR3 runs to 13 residues. V was clipped by 3 bases and J by 4 bases, with 6 bases between them. CDR3 protein: CASSIILTGELFF. The CDR3 region has the DNA TGTGCCAGTAGTATTATCCTCACCGGGGAGCTGTTTTTT.

The gene calls are TRBV11-2 and TRBJ2-2; the match to TRBD1 covers 9 bases. Germline V gene data show CDR1 as SGHAT and CDR2 as FQNNGV. After removal of 1 base from V and 1 base from J, the junction contained 4 bases not matched to a gene. This CDR3 is 17 amino acids long. This CDR3 is CASSLGPDRGNTGELFF. The CDR3 coding sequence is TGTGCCAGCAGCTTAGGTCCGGACAGGGGGAACACCGGGGAGCTGTTTTTT.

This sequence joins TRBV5-8 and TRBJ2-1; a possible D gene is TRBD1 (5 bases). CDR1 and CDR2 from the germline V gene are SGHTS and YDEGEE. Trimming pared 1 base from V and 8 bases from J, leaving 10 bases between. This CDR3 has 13 residues. DNA for the CDR3: TGTGCCAGCAGCTTGCAATGGGGCGATGAGCAGTTCTTC. It codes for CASSLQWGDEQFF. The full variable domain, in which reference TRBV5-8 and TRBJ2-1 provide the parts outside the CDR3, is EAGVTQSPTHLIKTRGQQATLRCSPISGHTSVYWYQQALGLGLQFLLWYDEGEERNRGNFPPRFSGRQFPNYSSELNVNALELEDSALYLCASSLQWGDEQFFGPGTRLTVL.

The rearrangement joins TRBV19 to TRBJ1-1; D gene unclear. Germline CDR1 and CDR2: LNHDA and SQIVND (reference sequence). V lost 5 bases and J 0 bases, leaving 7 bases between the germline ends. This CDR3 has 13 residues. The CDR3 region is CASSLDLNTEAFF. The DNA for the CDR3 is TGTGCCAGTAGTCTCGACTTGAACACTGAAGCTTTCTTT.

V is TRBV7-8 and J is TRBJ2-5, with D perhaps TRBD2 (6 bases). Germline CDR1 reads SGHVS; CDR2 reads FQNEAQ. Trimming took 1 base from V and 0 from J, leaving 9 bases between them. The length of the CDR3 is 15 residues. The CDR3 DNA is TGTGCCAGCAGCTTAGACCGGGGGAACCAAGAGACCCAGTACTTC. This codes for CASSLDRGNQETQYF.

The chain combines TRBV14 with TRBJ2-1; 8 nucleotides agree with TRBD1. The germline V gene encodes CDR1 SGHDN and CDR2 FVKESK. The CDR3 is 15 residues long. Trimming at V came to 3 bases and at J to 14 bases, leaving 15 bases not matched to a gene. CDR3: CASSQTGQGPYRKFF. For the CDR3, the DNA is TGTGCCAGCAGCCAGACCGGACAGGGCCCCTACCGTAAGTTCTTC.

This clone was seen once. The rearrangement joins TRBV2 to TRBJ1-5, with a possible D match to TRBD1 (6 bases). Trimming took 5 bases from V and 6 from J, leaving 11 bases between them. The CDR3 loop spans 13 amino acids. The germline V gene has CDR1 SNHLY and CDR2 FYNNEI. CDR3 in DNA: TGTGCCAGCAGTCAAACAGGGATTCAGCCCCAGCATTTT. This translates into CASSQTGIQPQHF.

The chain joins TRBV11-2 to TRBJ1-4; D possibly corresponds to TRBD1 (5 bases). Trimming removed 2 bases at V and 13 bases at J, with 14 bases between. Germline-derived CDR1 and CDR2 are SGHAT and FQNNGV. The length of the CDR3 is 13 residues. The CDR3, as DNA: TGTGCCAGCAGCTTAAACCCCCAGGGTATACTGTTTTTT. Its translation: CASSLNPQGILFF.

The chain has TRBV7-9 and TRBJ2-1; 10 nucleotides line up with TRBD1. Germline trimming cut 2 bases from V and 5 bases from J; bases unmatched to any gene: 3. The germline V gene has CDR1 SEHNR and CDR2 FQNEAQ (reference sequence). CDR3 length equals 15 residues. CDR3 DNA sequence: TGTGCCAGCAGCTTAAGGGGGACAGGGGACAATGAGCAGTTCTTC. Protein product: CASSLRGTGDNEQFF.

This clone occurred once. The genes are TRBV24-1 and TRBJ2-6; D perhaps matches TRBD2 (6 bases). Germline values: CDR1 KGHDR, CDR2 SFDVKD. The CDR3 covers 16 residues. V shed 3 bases and J shed 4 bases, with 12 bases lying between them. DNA for the CDR3: TGTGCCACCAGTGATCCGGGAGTGGGCGGGGCCAACGTCCTGACTTTC. Translation gives CATSDPGVGGANVLTF.

The gene calls are TRBV27 and TRBJ1-5, with 9 bases that match TRBD1. The CDR3 has 16 amino acids. CDR1 MNHEY and CDR2 SMNVEV come from the germline V gene (reference sequence). Unmatched junction bases numbered 9, after V lost 4 bases and J lost 5 bases. The CDR3 coding sequence is TGTGCCAGCAGTTCCCCGGGGACAGGGCTTTATCAGCCCCAGCATTTT. This encodes CASSSPGTGLYQPQHF.

The chain has TRBV9 and TRBJ2-1, with 10 bases aligning to TRBD2. This CDR3 region has 15 residues. Germline assignment: CDR1 SGDLS and CDR2 YYNGEE. V gave up 0 bases and J gave up 8 bases; unmatched junction bases: 5. The CDR3: CASSVGPSGGHEQFF. The CDR3, as DNA: TGTGCCAGCAGCGTAGGTCCTAGCGGGGGCCATGAGCAGTTCTTC.

The V call is TRBV5-1, the J call TRBJ1-4; 9 positions match TRBD1. This CDR3 is built from 16 residues. The germline CDR1 and CDR2 sequences are SGHRS and YFSETQ. The V segment lost 4 bases and the J segment 2 bases; nucleotides outside the gene matches: 6. CDR3 DNA sequence: TGCGCCAGCAGCCCGGACAGGGGTAGGACTAATGAAAAACTGTTTTTT. Amino acids: CASSPDRGRTNEKLFF.

The chain has TRBV7-9 and TRBJ1-4; tentatively, D is TRBD1 (6 bases). The ends were cut back, 1 base at V and 2 bases at J, with 8 bases in the middle. The CDR3 is 15 residues long. Germline loops: CDR1 SEHNR, CDR2 FQNEAQ (reference sequence). The CDR3 region is CASSLGTVTNEKLFF. CDR3 DNA: TGTGCCAGCAGCTTAGGGACAGTTACTAATGAAAAACTGTTTTTT.

The chain links TRBV27 to TRBJ2-1; TRBD2 agrees at 13 bases. CDR3 size: 15 residues. Germline V CDR1 and CDR2: MNHEY, SMNVEV (reference sequence). The V gene end was trimmed by 6 bases and the J gene end by 8 bases; junction bases not matched to a gene: 7. CDR3 bases: TGTGCCAGCAGACACACTAGCGGGGGGGAGGATGAGCAGTTCTTC. Amino acids: CASRHTSGGEDEQFF.

The rearrangement links TRBV27 to TRBJ2-7, with 8 nucleotides matching TRBD2. Germline CDR1 is MNHEY and CDR2 is SMNVEV (reference sequence). V lost 0 bases, J lost 4 bases, and 11 bases stayed unmatched. This CDR3 is 17 amino acids long. The CDR3 loop is CASSLSAGGGGGYEQYF. CDR3 sequence (DNA): TGTGCCAGCAGTTTATCGGCGGGAGGCGGGGGTGGGTACGAGCAGTACTTC.

This rearrangement joins TRBV6-5 to TRBJ2-4, with D perhaps matching TRBD2 (5 bases). Trimming stripped 6 bases from V and 2 bases from J, with 11 bases between. The CDR3 sequence is 14 residues long. Germline assignment: CDR1 MNHEY and CDR2 SVGAGI. Written as DNA, the CDR3 is TGTGCCAGCAGACCGGGGTTTTCCAAAAACATTCAGTACTTC. Residues: CASRPGFSKNIQYF.

The chain is built from TRBV5-1 and TRBJ1-1; TRBD1 aligns across 9 bases. This CDR3 is built from 17 residues. The V gene's germline CDR1 is SGHRS and CDR2 YFSETQ. The V segment lost 4 bases and the J segment 0 bases; nucleotides outside the gene matches: 10. This CDR3 is CASSRTGQGIMNTEAFF. In nucleotides, the CDR3 is TGCGCCAGCAGCCGGACCGGACAGGGGATTATGAACACTGAAGCTTTCTTT.

This chain links TRBV6-6 with TRBJ2-5; tentatively, D is TRBD1 (6 bases). The V and J ends lost 0 bases and 10 bases respectively, with 9 bases between them. The CDR3 totals 12 residues. The germline CDR1 and CDR2 sequences are MNHNY and SVGAGI (reference sequence). The CDR3 loop reads CASSYSGTNQYF. CDR3 DNA sequence: TGTGCCAGCAGTTACTCTGGGACAAACCAGTACTTC.

This clone was counted between two and nine times. The V call is TRBV9, the J call TRBJ2-2, with TRBD2 identical over 9 bases. Unmatched junction bases numbered 8, after V lost 1 base and J lost 4 bases. The germline gives CDR1 SGDLS, CDR2 YYNGEE. This CDR3 is 17 amino acids long. Written as DNA, the CDR3 is TGTGCCAGCAGCGTATTGCGGGGGGGCTTGGGCACCGGGGAGCTGTTTTTT. It codes for CASSVLRGGLGTGELFF.

This clone has only one observation. The chain is built from TRBV25-1 and TRBJ2-7; 8 bases map to TRBD1. CDR1 is MGHDK and CDR2 is SYGVNS in the germline V gene. The V gene end was trimmed by 6 bases and the J gene end by 2 bases; junction bases not matched to a gene: 6. This CDR3 is built from 14 residues. CDR3 coding DNA: TGTGCCAGCAGAGGACAGGGAAAGACCTACGAGCAGTACTTC. This translates into CASRGQGKTYEQYF.

The chain is built from TRBV12-3 or TRBV12-4 and TRBJ1-1; tentatively, D is TRBD1 (6 bases). CDR3 size: 13 residues. Trimming pared 6 bases from V and 4 bases from J, leaving 12 bases between. The CDR3 DNA follows: TGTGCCAGCAGCGCAGGGACACGCACTGAAGCTTTCTTT. Protein: CASSAGTRTEAFF.

V gene TRBV5-4 combines with J gene TRBJ2-5; TRBD2 matches 8 bases. CDR3 length: 13 amino acids. V dropped 2 bases and J dropped 3; count of bases not matched to a gene: 0. CDR1 and CDR2 from the germline V gene are SGHNT and YYREEE (reference sequence). The CDR3 DNA sequence: TGTGCCAGCAGCTTCGGGGGGGAAGAGACCCAGTACTTC. Encoded protein: CASSFGGEETQYF.

The rearrangement joins TRBV11-2 to TRBJ2-3; D perhaps matches TRBD2 (5 bases). This CDR3 comprises 16 residues. Trimming cost V 1 base and J 2 bases, with 13 bases left between them. CDR1 and CDR2 (germline): SGHAT, FQNNGV. DNA for the CDR3: TGTGCCAGCAGCTTAGTGGCGGGCAGATTCACAGATACGCAGTATTTT. Encoded protein: CASSLVAGRFTDTQYF.

The V gene is TRBV10-3, the J gene TRBJ2-7; tentative D call: TRBD1 (6 bases). From germline, CDR1 is ENHRY and CDR2 SYGVKD. Trimming removed 6 bases from V and 2 bases from J, with 20 bases in between. The CDR3 covers 16 residues. The CDR3 coding sequence is TGTGCCATCAGGGGGACACTCCTACAAATCACCTACGAGCAGTACTTC. Its translation: CAIRGTLLQITYEQYF.